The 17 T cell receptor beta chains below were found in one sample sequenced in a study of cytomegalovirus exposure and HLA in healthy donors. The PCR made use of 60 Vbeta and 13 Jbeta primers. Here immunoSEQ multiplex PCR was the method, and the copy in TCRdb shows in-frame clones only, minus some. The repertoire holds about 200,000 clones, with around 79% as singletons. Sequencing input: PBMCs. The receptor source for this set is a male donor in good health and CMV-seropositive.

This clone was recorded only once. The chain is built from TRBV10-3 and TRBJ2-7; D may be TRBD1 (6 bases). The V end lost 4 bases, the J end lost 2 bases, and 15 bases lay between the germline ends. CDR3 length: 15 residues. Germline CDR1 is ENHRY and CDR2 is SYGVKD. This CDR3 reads CAISALGQRAYEQYF. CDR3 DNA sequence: TGTGCCATCAGTGCCCTTGGACAGCGTGCCTACGAGCAGTACTTC.

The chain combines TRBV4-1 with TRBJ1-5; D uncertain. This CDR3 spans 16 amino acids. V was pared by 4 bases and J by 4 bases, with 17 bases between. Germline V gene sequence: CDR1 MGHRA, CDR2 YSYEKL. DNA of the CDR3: TGCGCCAGCAGCCCCCTCCCCCAAGCTTCAAATCAGCCCCAGCATTTT. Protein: CASSPLPQASNQPQHF.

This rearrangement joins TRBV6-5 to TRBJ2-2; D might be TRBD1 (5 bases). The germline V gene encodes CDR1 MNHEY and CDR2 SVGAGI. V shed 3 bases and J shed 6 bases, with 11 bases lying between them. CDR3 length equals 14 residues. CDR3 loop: CASSYQGLSGELFF. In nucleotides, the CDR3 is TGTGCCAGCAGTTATCAGGGATTGTCCGGGGAGCTGTTTTTT.

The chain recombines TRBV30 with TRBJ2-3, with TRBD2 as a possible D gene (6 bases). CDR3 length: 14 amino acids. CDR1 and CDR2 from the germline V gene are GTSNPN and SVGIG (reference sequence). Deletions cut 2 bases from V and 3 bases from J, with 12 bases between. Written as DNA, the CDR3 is TGTGCCTGGAGTCTGGGAGGTCGAACAGATACGCAGTATTTT. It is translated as CAWSLGGRTDTQYF.

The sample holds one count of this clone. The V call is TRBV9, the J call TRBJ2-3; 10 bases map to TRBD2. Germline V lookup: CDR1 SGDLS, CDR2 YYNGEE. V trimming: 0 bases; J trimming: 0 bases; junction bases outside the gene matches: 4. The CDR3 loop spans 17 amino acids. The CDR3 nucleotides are TGTGCCAGCAGCGTAGCTAGCGGGGGCCCTAGCACAGATACGCAGTATTTT. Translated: CASSVASGGPSTDTQYF.

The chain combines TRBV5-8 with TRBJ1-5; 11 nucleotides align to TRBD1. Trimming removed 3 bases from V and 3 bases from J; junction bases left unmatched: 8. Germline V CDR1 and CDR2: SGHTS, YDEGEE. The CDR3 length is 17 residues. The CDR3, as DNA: TGTGCCAGCAGCTCCCCCACGGGACAGGGGGACAATCAGCCCCAGCATTTT. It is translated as CASSSPTGQGDNQPQHF.

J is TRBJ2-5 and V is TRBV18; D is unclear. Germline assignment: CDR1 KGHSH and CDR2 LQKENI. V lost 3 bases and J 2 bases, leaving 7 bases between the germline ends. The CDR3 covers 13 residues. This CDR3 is CASSPGLQETQYF. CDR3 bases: TGTGCCAGCTCACCTGGGCTTCAAGAGACCCAGTACTTC.

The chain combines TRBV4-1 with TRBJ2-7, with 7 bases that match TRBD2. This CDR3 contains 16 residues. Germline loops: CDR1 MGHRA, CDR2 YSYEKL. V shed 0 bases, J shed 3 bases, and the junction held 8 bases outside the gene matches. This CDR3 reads CASSQDTASGGYEQYF. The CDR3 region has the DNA TGCGCCAGCAGCCAAGATACGGCTAGCGGCGGCTACGAGCAGTACTTC.

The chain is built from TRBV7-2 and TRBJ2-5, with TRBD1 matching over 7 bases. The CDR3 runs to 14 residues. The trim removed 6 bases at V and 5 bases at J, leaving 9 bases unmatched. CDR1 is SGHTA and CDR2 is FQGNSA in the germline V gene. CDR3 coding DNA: TGTGCCAGCAGACACACAGGGGATGGGGAGACCCAGTACTTC. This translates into CASRHTGDGETQYF.

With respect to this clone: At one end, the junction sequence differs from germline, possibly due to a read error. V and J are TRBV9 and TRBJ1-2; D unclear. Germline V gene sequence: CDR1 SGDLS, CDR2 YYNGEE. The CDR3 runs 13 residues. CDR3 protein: CAGSVDGSFGYTF. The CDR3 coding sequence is TGTGCCGGCAGCGTAGATGGCTCCTTTGGCTACACCTTC.

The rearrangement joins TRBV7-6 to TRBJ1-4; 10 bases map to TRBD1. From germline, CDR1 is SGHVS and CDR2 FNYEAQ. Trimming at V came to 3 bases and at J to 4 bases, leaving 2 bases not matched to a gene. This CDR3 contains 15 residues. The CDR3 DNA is TGTGCCAGCAGCTTGGGACAGGGGTATAATGAAAAACTGTTTTTT. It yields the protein CASSLGQGYNEKLFF.

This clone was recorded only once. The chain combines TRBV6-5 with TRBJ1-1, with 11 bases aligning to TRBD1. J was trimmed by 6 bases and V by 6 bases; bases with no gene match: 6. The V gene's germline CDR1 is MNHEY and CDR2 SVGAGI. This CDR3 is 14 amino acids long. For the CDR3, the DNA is TGTGCCAGCAGAACCGGGACAGGGGGTCCTGAAGCTTTCTTT. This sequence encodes CASRTGTGGPEAFF.

The CDR3 loop reads CASSLGQLNQPQHF. The DNA of the CDR3 is TGTGCCAGCAGCCTGGGACAGCTCAATCAGCCCCAGCATTTT. The V gene is TRBV6-1, the J gene TRBJ1-5; 7 bases align to TRBD1. Per the germline V gene, CDR1 is MNHNS and CDR2 is SASEGT. V shed 6 bases and J 3 bases; nucleotides not matched to a gene: 5. This CDR3 region has 14 residues.

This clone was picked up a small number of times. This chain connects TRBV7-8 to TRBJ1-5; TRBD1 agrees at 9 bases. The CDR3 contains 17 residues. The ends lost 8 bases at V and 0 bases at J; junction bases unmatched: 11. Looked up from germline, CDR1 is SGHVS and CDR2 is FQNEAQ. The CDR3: CASERTGDRRSNQPQHF. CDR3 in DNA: TGTGCCAGCGAGAGGACAGGGGACCGGCGTAGCAATCAGCCCCAGCATTTT. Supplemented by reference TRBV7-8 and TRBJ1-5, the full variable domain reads GAGVSQSPRYKVAKRGQDVALRCDPISGHVSLFWYQQALGQGPEFLTYFQNEAQLDKSGLPSDRFFAERPEGSVSTLKIQRTQQEDSAVYLCASERTGDRRSNQPQHFGDGTRLSIL.

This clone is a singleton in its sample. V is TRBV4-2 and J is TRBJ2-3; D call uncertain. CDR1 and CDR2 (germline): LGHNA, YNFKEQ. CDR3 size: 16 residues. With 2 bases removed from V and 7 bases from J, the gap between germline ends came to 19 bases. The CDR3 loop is CASSQKRRLESHTQYF. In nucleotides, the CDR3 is TGTGCCAGCAGCCAAAAGCGAAGGCTAGAATCTCATACGCAGTATTTT.

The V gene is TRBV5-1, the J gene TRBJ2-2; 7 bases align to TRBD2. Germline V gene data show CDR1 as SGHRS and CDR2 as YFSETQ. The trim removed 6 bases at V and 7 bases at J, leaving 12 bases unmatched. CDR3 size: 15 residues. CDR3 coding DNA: TGCGCCAGCAAAGAGGGCGGGAGTGCGAACGGGGAGCTGTTTTTT. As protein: CASKEGGSANGELFF. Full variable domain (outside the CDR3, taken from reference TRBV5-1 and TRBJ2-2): KAGVTQTPRYLIKTRGQQVTLSCSPISGHRSVSWYQQTPGQGLQFLFEYFSETQRNKGNFPGRFSGRQFSNSRSEMNVSTLELGDSALYLCASKEGGSANGELFFGEGSRLTVL.

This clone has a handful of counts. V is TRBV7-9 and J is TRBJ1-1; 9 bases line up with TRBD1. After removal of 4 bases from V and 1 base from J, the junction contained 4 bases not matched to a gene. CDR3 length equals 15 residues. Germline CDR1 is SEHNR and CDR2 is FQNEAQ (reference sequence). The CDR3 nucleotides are TGTGCCAGCAGCTCCGGGACAGGGAAGAACACTGAAGCTTTCTTT. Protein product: CASSSGTGKNTEAFF.